This entry lists 7 T cell receptor beta chains sequenced from one sample in a study of T cells in Graves' hyperthyroidism and ophthalmopathy. RNA transcripts gave rise to amplified TCR beta CDR3 regions. The HTBI primer set was used in a first-round RT-PCR of the TCR CDR3. MiXCR, applied by TCRdb to the multiplex PCR reads, yields one record per CDR3 protein. The sample has 300,000 to 400,000 distinct CDR3 sequences; about 15% are singletons. Sequenced sample: blood. All receptors derive from a woman aged 25 to 39 with Graves' ophthalmopathy.

This clonotype was counted only a few times. This may be a read error, as it is one base from a much larger clone. This chain connects TRBV7-8 to TRBJ1-2; 7 positions agree with TRBD1. Per the germline V gene, CDR1 is SGHVS and CDR2 is FQNEAQ. V lost 6 bases and J lost 8; bases outside the gene matches: 9. This CDR3 comprises 13 residues. CDR3 sequence reads: CASRPGDRAGYTF. The CDR3 DNA reads TGTGCCAGCAGACCGGGAGACAGGGCCGGCTACACCTTC.

This clonotype was counted ten times or more. This chain links TRBV13 with TRBJ2-7; the D is unclear. CDR1 and CDR2 (germline): PRHDT, FYEKMQ (reference sequence). Between the trimmed V and J ends, which lost 0 bases and 3 bases, there was a span of 9 bases. There are 14 residues in the CDR3. The CDR3 spells CASSLGVEVYEQYF. The CDR3 DNA sequence: TGTGCCAGCAGCTTAGGGGTCGAGGTCTACGAGCAGTACTTC. Variable domain in full (rest from reference TRBV13 and TRBJ2-7): AAGVIQSPRHLIKEKRETATLKCYPIPRHDTVYWYQQGPGQDPQFLISFYEKMQSDKGSIPDRFSAQQFSDYHSELNMSSLELGDSALYFCASSLGVEVYEQYFGPGTRLTVT.

This clonotype was picked up many times. V gene TRBV11-1 combines with J gene TRBJ2-3; 12 nucleotides line up with TRBD2. Germline values: CDR1 SGHAT, CDR2 FQDESV (reference sequence). The CDR3 runs to 16 residues. The ends lost 5 bases at V and 5 bases at J; junction bases unmatched: 8. As DNA, the CDR3 is TGTGCCAGCAGCACCCTAGCGGGGGGGCTGGTAGATACGCAGTATTTT. It yields the protein CASSTLAGGLVDTQYF.

This chain links TRBV20-1 with TRBJ2-1; weak D call: TRBD2 (7 bases). Germline V gene lookup returns CDR1 DFQATT and CDR2 SNEGSKA (reference sequence). V lost 2 bases and J 7 bases, leaving 18 bases between the germline ends. The CDR3 is made up of 15 amino acids. The CDR3 DNA follows: TGCAGTGCTAGACGCGGAGGGGCGGGGGCTAATGAGCAGTTCTTC. It is translated as CSARRGGAGANEQFF.

This clonotype has at least ten counts. The gene calls are TRBV2 and TRBJ1-2; D may be TRBD1 (6 bases). CDR1 and CDR2 (germline): SNHLY, FYNNEI. The CDR3 runs 13 residues. The V end was cut by 4 bases, the J end by 6 bases, with 12 bases between. The CDR3 sequence: CASSGATGNGYTF. CDR3 nucleotides: TGTGCCAGCAGTGGGGCCACAGGGAATGGCTACACCTTC.

This clonotype was recorded a few times. The CDR3 DNA reads TGCAGCGTCGACCGGACTAGTGGGGACACAGATACGCAGTATTTT. This translates into CSVDRTSGDTDTQYF. The rearrangement joins TRBV29-1 to TRBJ2-3; TRBD2 agrees at 7 bases. The CDR3 has 15 residues. V was pared by 6 bases and J by 2 bases, with 11 bases of the junction left unmatched. CDR1 is SQVTM, CDR2 ANQGSEA, per germline.

This clonotype has a count of ten or more. The V gene is TRBV9, the J gene TRBJ1-2; 10 bases fit TRBD1. Germline V gene sequence: CDR1 SGDLS, CDR2 YYNGEE. The CDR3 runs 15 residues. V lost 3 bases, J lost 4 bases, and 6 bases stayed unmatched. This CDR3 is CASSATGGWRYGYTF. CDR3 nucleotides: TGTGCCAGCAGCGCGACAGGGGGCTGGCGCTATGGCTACACCTTC.